Presented here are 7 T cell receptor beta chains from one specimen sequenced in a study of blood T cell repertoires in COVID-19. Repertoires were generated with immunoSEQ multiplex PCR, while TCRdb's copy carries only in-frame clones and drops some. The data show approximately 58,000 clones, with about 81% seen just once and over 25% held by the top ten. The sample taken for sequencing was peripheral blood. Every receptor here comes from a man in his fifties or sixties with COVID-19, enrolled during active disease.

The J gene is TRBJ2-2, the V gene TRBV11-3; D not resolved. The CDR3 contains 14 residues. The germline CDR1 and CDR2 sequences are SGHNT and YENEEA. V was pared by 3 bases and J by 4 bases, with 9 bases between. The chain's CDR3 is CASSFVLGTGELFF. CDR3 DNA: TGTGCCAGCAGCTTCGTACTTGGCACCGGGGAGCTGTTTTTT.

This sequence joins TRBV5-1 and TRBJ1-6; D not resolved. The CDR3 has 15 amino acids. Trimming left V 0 bases short and J 7 bases short, with 11 bases between. Germline lookup yields CDR1 SGHRS and CDR2 YFSETQ. The CDR3 reads CASSLAAGVNSPLHF. For the CDR3, the DNA is TGCGCCAGCAGCTTGGCCGCGGGAGTCAATTCACCCCTCCACTTT.

This rearrangement joins TRBV7-9 to TRBJ2-1; D call uncertain. The CDR3 totals 17 residues. Germline V gene data show CDR1 as SEHNR and CDR2 as FQNEAQ (reference sequence). Between the trimmed V and J ends, which lost 0 bases and 0 bases, there was a span of 12 bases. The chain's CDR3 is CASSLAGSSFSYNEQFF. Written as DNA, the CDR3 is TGTGCCAGCAGCTTAGCTGGCTCATCCTTCTCCTACAATGAGCAGTTCTTC.

J is TRBJ1-4 and V is TRBV4-1; 7 bases match TRBD1. CDR3 length: 15 residues. J was trimmed by 0 bases and V by 3 bases; bases with no gene match: 1. CDR1 is MGHRA and CDR2 is YSYEKL in the germline V gene. The DNA of the CDR3 is TGCGCCAGCAGCCAGGACAGGACAACTAATGAAAAACTGTTTTTT. This codes for CASSQDRTTNEKLFF.

This chain links TRBV11-2 with TRBJ2-6; D unclear. The CDR3 has 12 amino acids. V shed 5 bases and J shed 11 bases, with 10 bases lying between them. The germline CDR1 and CDR2 sequences are SGHAT and FQNNGV. The CDR3: CASSPERDVLTF. CDR3 DNA: TGTGCCAGCAGCCCCGAACGGGACGTCCTGACTTTC.

DNA for the CDR3: TGTGCCAGCAGAGGGACGACAGGTTGGGCCTATAATTCACCCCTCCACTTT. Protein sequence: CASRGTTGWAYNSPLHF. The chain recombines TRBV21-1 with TRBJ1-6; the table assigns TRBD1, which was not confirmed against the DNA. TRBV21-1 is recorded as a pseudogene. The CDR3 sequence is 17 residues long.

This clone was detected once. V gene TRBV9 combines with J gene TRBJ1-2, with 9 nucleotides matching TRBD1. The CDR3 runs 14 residues. Germline V gene lookup returns CDR1 SGDLS and CDR2 YYNGEE. V gave up 7 bases and J gave up 3 bases; unmatched junction bases: 7. The CDR3 is CASGGQGRYYGYTF. CDR3 DNA: TGTGCCAGCGGGGGACAGGGAAGGTACTATGGCTACACCTTC.